This TCR beta chain was captured by sequencing in a study of blood T cells in healthy people across ages. This clonotype was seen only once. Together with a sample-barcoded 5' primer, a J-beta primer mix was included in a second PCR lasting about 6 to 12 cycles. Each TCR beta cDNA got a 12-nucleotide random molecular identifier. Every individual sample yielded 2.5 million or more paired-end reads (each containing CDR3). TCRdb redid the calling of the 5' RACE reads with MiXCR, one entry per CDR3 protein. The sample holds 580,000 or so distinct CDR3 sequences, roughly 48% seen once. Sequencing was carried out using blood. The receptor comes from an older man in good health.

In nucleotides, the CDR3 is TGCAACGTGGACCCGGGACTAGCCTACAATGAGCAGTACTTC. Translated: CNVDPGLAYNEQYF. The chain is built from TRBV29-1 and TRBJ2-1; the match to TRBD2 covers 9 bases. The end of the DNA aligns better with TRBJ2-7, so the J call may be wrong. Germline CDR1 and CDR2: SQVTM and ANQGSEA. The CDR3 runs to 14 residues.